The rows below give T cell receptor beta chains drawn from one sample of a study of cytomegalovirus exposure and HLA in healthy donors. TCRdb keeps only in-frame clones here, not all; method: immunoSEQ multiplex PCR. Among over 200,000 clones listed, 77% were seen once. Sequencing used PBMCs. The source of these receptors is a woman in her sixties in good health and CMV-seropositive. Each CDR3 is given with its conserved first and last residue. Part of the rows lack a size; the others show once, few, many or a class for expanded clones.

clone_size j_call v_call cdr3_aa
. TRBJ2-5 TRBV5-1 CASSYIPGETQYF
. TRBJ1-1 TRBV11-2 CASSATGTGGSAFF
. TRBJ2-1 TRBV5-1 CASSLVGSAGVSSYNEQFF
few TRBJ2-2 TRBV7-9 CSSSFGDNSPGELFF
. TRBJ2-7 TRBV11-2 CASSPLAGGNSYEQYF
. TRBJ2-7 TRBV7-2 CASSSQGPYEQYF
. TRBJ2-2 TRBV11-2 CASSLEFYTGGQGELFF
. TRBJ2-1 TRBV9 CASSVAQSGGEQFF
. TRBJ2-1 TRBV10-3 CAFGPSGGYNEQFF
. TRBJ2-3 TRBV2 CASSQRGSTDTQYF
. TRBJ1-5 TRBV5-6 CASSLGGTGIGNQPQHF
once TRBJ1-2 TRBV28 CASSRTVRGYTF
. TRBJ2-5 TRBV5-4 CASSFPGLAEQYF
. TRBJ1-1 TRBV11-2 CASSLDRGTEAFF
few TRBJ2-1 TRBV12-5 CASGWGLAGNNEQFF
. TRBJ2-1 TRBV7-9 CASSLVLGSGRARDEQFF
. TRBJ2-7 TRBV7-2 CASSSFSAYEQYF
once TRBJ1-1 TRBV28 CASSPPGQGRTEAFF
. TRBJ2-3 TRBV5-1 CASRGGTSTDTQYF
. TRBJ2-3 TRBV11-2 CASRGSGGTRTDTQYF
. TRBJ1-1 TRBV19 CASSVSGGMSTEAFF
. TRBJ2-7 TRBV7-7 CASSLKRESPEQYF
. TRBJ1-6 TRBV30 CAWSVYGTPNSPGNSPLHF
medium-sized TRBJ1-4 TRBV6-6 CASRSQPGQANEKLFF
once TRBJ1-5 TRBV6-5 CASSYSRGSQPQHF
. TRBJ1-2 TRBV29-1 CSVNPGQGASEGYTF
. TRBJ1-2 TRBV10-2 CATNPGARYGYTF
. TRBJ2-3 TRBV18 CASSLGASTDTQYF